This record covers a single T cell receptor (beta chain). The sample belongs to a study of blood T cell repertoires in COVID-19. Study-level information: Collection of acute and convalescent COVID-19 samples took place in the United States, Italy and Spain. Sample material is recorded as cDNA or gDNA derived from T cells, B-cell-depleted T cells, or PBMCs.

As handled by the study authors: By means of reference gene primer amplification, nucleated cell counts were estimated. Sequencing was performed with immunoSEQ multiplex PCR; in TCRdb, only in-frame clones are kept and a portion is missing. That table supplies the V and J calls and clone size; D and trimming were determined from the DNA. The table records around 77,000 clones, 75% to 95% of them present only once. The CDR3 totals 14 residues. Germline V gene lookup returns CDR1 MDHEN and CDR2 SYDVKM. Between the trimmed V and J ends, which lost 5 bases and 3 bases, there was a span of 14 bases. The chain is built from TRBV28 and TRBJ2-7; D is possibly TRBD2 (5 bases). This TCR was recovered from a woman in her sixties or seventies with active COVID-19. The sequenced material came from peripheral blood. In nucleotides, the CDR3 is TGTGCCAGCAGTAGGTTGGCGGGTATCTACGAGCAGTACTTC. Encoded protein: CASSRLAGIYEQYF. The whole variable domain, remainder taken from reference TRBV28 and TRBJ2-7, is DVKVTQSSRYLVKRTGEKVFLECVQDMDHENMFWYRQDPGLGLRLIYFSYDVKMKEKGDIPEGYSVSREKKERFSLILESASTNQTSMYLCASSRLAGIYEQYFGPGTRLTVT.